One sample yielded the 27 T cell receptor beta chains listed below, sequenced in a study of blood T cell repertoires in COVID-19. Clones were read by immunoSEQ multiplex PCR, and TCRdb kept only the in-frame ones, dropping some. The sample includes under 350,000 clones, 75% to 90% of them seen just once. Sequences were obtained from peripheral blood. These receptors originate from a man between 60 and 75 years old who had recovered from COVID-19.

The rearrangement links TRBV7-2 to TRBJ1-2; the D gene is possibly TRBD1 (5 bases). The CDR3 runs 14 residues. In germline, CDR1 is SGHTA, CDR2 FQGNSA. V dropped 8 bases and J dropped 4 bases, with 17 bases sitting between them. The CDR3 loop reads CASLPNAGGYGYTF. The CDR3 coding sequence is TGTGCCAGCCTCCCAAATGCGGGGGGCTATGGCTACACCTTC. Based on the CDR3 plus reference TRBV7-2 and TRBJ1-2, the full variable domain is GAGVSQSPSNKVTEKGKDVELRCDPISGHTALYWYRQSLGQGLEFLIYFQGNSAPDKSGLPSDRFSAERTGGSVSTLTIQRTQQEDSAVYLCASLPNAGGYGYTFGSGTRLTVV.

The chain combines TRBV2 with TRBJ1-5; D is ambiguous. Looked up from germline, CDR1 is SNHLY and CDR2 is FYNNEI. The CDR3 consists of 14 residues. The V gene lost 2 bases and the J gene lost 6 bases, with 11 bases spanning the gap. The CDR3 DNA is TGTGCCAGCAGTGAATTTGGTCGCGGTCAGCCCCAGCATTTT. Its protein is CASSEFGRGQPQHF.

This clone was picked up a small number of times. The chain employs TRBV6-5 and TRBJ2-2; perhaps TRBD2 as D (5 bases). Germline V gene data show CDR1 as MNHEY and CDR2 as SVGAGI. The CDR3 is 13 amino acids. DNA for the CDR3: TGTGCTCTCGGAGGACCGAACACCGGGGAGCTGTTTTTT. This gives the protein CALGGPNTGELFF.

This chain uses TRBV5-1 with TRBJ2-7; no clear D. Germline CDR1 is SGHRS and CDR2 is YFSETQ. The V end was cut by 4 bases, the J end by 7 bases, with 15 bases between. The CDR3 is 13 amino acids. The CDR3 DNA is TGCGCCAGCAGCATGATAGACCGAGGAGAGCAGTACTTC. Translating it yields CASSMIDRGEQYF.

V gene TRBV19 combines with J gene TRBJ2-3, with D possibly matching TRBD2 (6 bases). The CDR3 has 16 residues. Germline loops: CDR1 LNHDA, CDR2 SQIVND (reference sequence). Trimming stripped 4 bases from V and 0 bases from J, with 14 bases between. DNA of the CDR3: TGTGCCAGTAGTAAAGGGGACTGGGGGAGCACAGATACGCAGTATTTT. This encodes CASSKGDWGSTDTQYF.

This clone was seen only once. The J gene is TRBJ2-7, the V gene TRBV30; 7 positions agree with TRBD1. J gave up 2 bases and V 0 bases, and 1 base lay outside the gene matches. Germline CDR1 GTSNPN, CDR2 SVGIG (reference sequence). This CDR3 is built from 13 residues. CDR3 region: CAWSVGTAYEQYF. Here the CDR3 DNA reads TGTGCCTGGAGTGTAGGGACAGCCTACGAGCAGTACTTC.

The chain links TRBV30 to TRBJ2-1; 9 bases map to TRBD1. J gave up 0 bases and V 3 bases, and 6 bases lay outside the gene matches. This CDR3 spans 16 amino acids. Germline V CDR1 and CDR2: GTSNPN, SVGIG (reference sequence). The CDR3 coding sequence is TGTGCCTGGAGGGACCAGGACAGGGGCTCCTACAATGAGCAGTTCTTC. It translates to CAWRDQDRGSYNEQFF.

The rearrangement uses TRBV7-6 and TRBJ1-3; no reliable D call. Trimming cost V 5 bases and J 0 bases, with 8 bases left between them. The germline V gene encodes CDR1 SGHVS and CDR2 FNYEAQ. The length of the CDR3 is 14 residues. This chain's CDR3 is CASSPFYSGNTIYF. DNA for the CDR3: TGTGCCAGCAGCCCCTTTTACTCTGGAAACACCATATATTTT.

This rearrangement joins TRBV7-9 to TRBJ2-7; 8 bases are a match to TRBD1. Germline CDR1 SEHNR, CDR2 FQNEAQ (reference sequence). J was trimmed by 3 bases and V by 4 bases; bases with no gene match: 5. The CDR3 has 14 residues. The CDR3 region has the DNA TGTGCCAGCAGCTCAGGGGGCAGCCGCTACGAGCAGTACTTC. Its translation: CASSSGGSRYEQYF.

The rearrangement joins TRBV25-1 to TRBJ2-2; D gene unclear. In germline, CDR1 is MGHDK, CDR2 SYGVNS. The CDR3 runs to 13 residues. Trimming shortened V by 6 bases and J by 0 bases, and 5 bases separated the two germline ends. CDR3 in amino acids: CASRETNTGELFF. CDR3 DNA: TGTGCCAGCAGAGAGACGAACACCGGGGAGCTGTTTTTT.

The CDR3 nucleotides are TGTGCCAGCAGGGAACGTGGGGGGAACTATGGCTACACCTTC. Its translation is CASRERGGNYGYTF. The rearrangement uses TRBV27 and TRBJ1-2, with D tentatively TRBD1 (5 bases). V was trimmed by 6 bases and J by 2 bases, leaving 13 bases between them. Germline V gives CDR1 MNHEY, CDR2 SMNVEV (reference sequence). The CDR3 length is 14 residues.

The chain is built from TRBV3-1 (or the pseudogene TRBV3-2) and TRBJ2-7, with 9 nucleotides matching TRBD1. This CDR3 is 14 amino acids long. Germline V lookup: CDR1 LGHDT, CDR2 YNNKEL (reference sequence). Trimming removed 4 bases from V and 3 bases from J; junction bases left unmatched: 4. CDR3 in DNA: TGTGCCAGCAGCCTCGGGACAGGGCTCTACGAGCAGTACTTC. It yields the protein CASSLGTGLYEQYF.

The rearrangement links TRBV7-9 to TRBJ2-2, with 10 bases matching TRBD1. Trimming took 5 bases from V and 5 from J; bases not matched to a gene: 2. The CDR3 loop spans 14 amino acids. The germline V gene encodes CDR1 SEHNR and CDR2 FQNEAQ (reference sequence). The CDR3 sequence: CASSGTGETGELFF. CDR3 sequence (DNA): TGTGCCAGCAGCGGGACAGGGGAAACCGGGGAGCTGTTTTTT.

This clone was found a few times. The chain employs TRBV19 and TRBJ1-5; 7 bases fit TRBD1. The CDR3 is made up of 14 amino acids. After removal of 5 bases from V and 6 bases from J, the junction contained 7 bases not matched to a gene. From germline, CDR1 is LNHDA and CDR2 SQIVND (reference sequence). The CDR3: CASSPPGQTQPQHF. Here the CDR3 DNA reads TGTGCCAGTAGTCCGCCGGGACAGACTCAGCCCCAGCATTTT.

The chain couples TRBV19 to TRBJ1-1, with D unresolved. The CDR3 extends over 14 amino acids. Trimming removed 10 bases from V and 2 bases from J, with 17 bases in between. Germline CDR1 LNHDA, CDR2 SQIVND (reference sequence). CDR3 in DNA: TGTGCCACCATCCCGGCAGGAAAAAACACTGAAGCTTTCTTT. Translating it yields CATIPAGKNTEAFF.

The V call is TRBV5-1, the J call TRBJ2-5, with D uncertain. The V gene's germline CDR1 is SGHRS and CDR2 YFSETQ. This CDR3 region has 12 residues. V was pared by 2 bases and J by 1 base, with 3 bases between. The CDR3 loop reads CASSFSQETQYF. The CDR3 bases are TGCGCCAGCAGCTTTAGCCAAGAGACCCAGTACTTC.

This chain links TRBV15 with TRBJ2-2; 9 nucleotides match TRBD1. CDR1 and CDR2 (germline): LNHNV, YYDKDF (reference sequence). Trimming at V came to 0 bases and at J to 5 bases, leaving 7 bases not matched to a gene. The CDR3 is made up of 17 amino acids. The CDR3 bases are TGTGCCACCAGCAGAGATGGGACAGGGAGGGGAACCGGGGAGCTGTTTTTT. Translating gives CATSRDGTGRGTGELFF.

The chain carries TRBV6-5 and TRBJ2-1; D ambiguous. Between the trimmed V and J ends, which lost 6 bases and 4 bases, there was a span of 13 bases. Germline lookup yields CDR1 MNHEY and CDR2 SVGAGI. This CDR3 comprises 14 residues. The CDR3 nucleotides read TGTGCCAGCAGCGACGGGTGGGTTTACAATGAGCAGTTCTTC. This encodes CASSDGWVYNEQFF.

The chain uses TRBV5-1 and TRBJ2-1, with 7 bases lining up with TRBD1. CDR3 length equals 14 residues. V lost 4 bases, J lost 4 bases, and 5 bases stayed unmatched. Looked up from germline, CDR1 is SGHRS and CDR2 is YFSETQ. This CDR3 is CASSPPGQYNEQFF. The CDR3 DNA is TGCGCCAGCAGCCCCCCGGGACAGTACAATGAGCAGTTCTTC.

V gene TRBV3-1 (or the pseudogene TRBV3-2) combines with J gene TRBJ1-1, with D possibly being TRBD1 (6 bases). V dropped 4 bases and J dropped 2 bases, with 11 bases sitting between them. Germline V gene data show CDR1 as LGHDT and CDR2 as YNNKEL (reference sequence). This CDR3 is 14 amino acids long. The CDR3 loop is CASSRIRGNTEAFF. DNA of the CDR3: TGTGCCAGCAGCCGAATCAGGGGTAACACTGAAGCTTTCTTT.

This chain connects TRBV6-5 to TRBJ2-7; D is ambiguous. V gave up 5 bases and J gave up 1 base, with 9 bases separating them. Germline V gene data show CDR1 as MNHEY and CDR2 as SVGAGI. The CDR3 has 13 residues. The CDR3 reads CASSRGGSYEQYF. In nucleotides, the CDR3 is TGTGCCAGCAGTCGAGGCGGATCCTACGAGCAGTACTTC.

As regards this clone: Other DNA sequences from this sample encode an identical CDR3 as well. V is TRBV19 and J is TRBJ2-5; D may be TRBD2 (6 bases). CDR1 is LNHDA, CDR2 SQIVND, per germline (reference sequence). V lost 5 bases to trimming and J lost 5 bases, with 15 bases between them. The CDR3 extends over 14 amino acids. The CDR3 DNA sequence: TGTGCCAGTAGTCCCCGGGGTCGGGGGGAGACCCAGTACTTC. Translated, it gives CASSPRGRGETQYF.

Points on this clone: One end of the junction does not line up with germline, which may come from a read error. The V gene is TRBV7-3, the J gene TRBJ2-3; TRBD2 aligns across 7 bases. CDR3 length: 16 amino acids. Per the germline V gene, CDR1 is SGHTA and CDR2 is FQGTGA. Here the CDR3 DNA reads TGTGCCAGCAGTTTAAGCGGGACCGCGGGAGAGGATACGCAGTATTTT. Protein sequence: CASSLSGTAGEDTQYF.

This clone came up once. The rearrangement joins TRBV4-1 to TRBJ2-3; D call uncertain. CDR1 and CDR2 from the germline V gene are MGHRA and YSYEKL. Trimming removed 0 bases at V and 2 bases at J, with 6 bases between. There are 14 residues in the CDR3. The CDR3 nucleotides are TGCGCCAGCAGCCAAGAGCGGCACACAGATACGCAGTATTTT. Translating gives CASSQERHTDTQYF.

The CDR3 sequence: CASSLEGRQGYLPLHF. In nucleotides, the CDR3 is TGCGCCAGCAGCTTGGAAGGTCGTCAGGGATACTTACCCCTCCACTTT. The chain recombines TRBV5-1 with TRBJ1-6, with a weak D call TRBD1 (5 bases). Trimming stripped 0 bases from V and 12 bases from J, with 19 bases between. The CDR3 runs to 16 residues. The germline V gene has CDR1 SGHRS and CDR2 YFSETQ. Variable domain in full (rest from reference TRBV5-1 and TRBJ1-6): KAGVTQTPRYLIKTRGQQVTLSCSPISGHRSVSWYQQTPGQGLQFLFEYFSETQRNKGNFPGRFSGRQFSNSRSEMNVSTLELGDSALYLCASSLEGRQGYLPLHFGNGTRLTVT.

This chain uses TRBV7-3 with TRBJ2-3; D is perhaps TRBD1 (6 bases). CDR3 size: 16 residues. Germline CDR1 reads SGHTA; CDR2 reads FQGTGA. Trimming removed 2 bases at V and 6 bases at J, with 18 bases between. CDR3 region: CASSLGGLGDGDTQYF. Here the CDR3 DNA reads TGTGCCAGCAGCTTAGGGGGCCTAGGAGATGGCGATACGCAGTATTTT.

The chain has TRBV3-1 (or the pseudogene TRBV3-2) and TRBJ2-2, with TRBD2 matching 8 bases. The CDR3 consists of 17 residues. CDR1 is LGHDT and CDR2 is YNNKEL in the germline V gene (reference sequence). J lost 6 bases, V lost 0 bases, and 9 bases had no gene match. Here the CDR3 DNA reads TGTGCCAGCAGCCAAGACGGGCTAGCGGGTGCGGCCGGGGAGCTGTTTTTT. Amino acid sequence: CASSQDGLAGAAGELFF.